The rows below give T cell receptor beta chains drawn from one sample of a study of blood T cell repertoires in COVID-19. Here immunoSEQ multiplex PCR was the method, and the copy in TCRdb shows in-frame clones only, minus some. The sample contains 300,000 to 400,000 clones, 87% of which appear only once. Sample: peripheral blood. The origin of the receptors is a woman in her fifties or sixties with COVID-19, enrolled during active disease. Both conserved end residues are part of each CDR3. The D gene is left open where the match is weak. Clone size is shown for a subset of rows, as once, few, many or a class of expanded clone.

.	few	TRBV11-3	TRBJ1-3	CASSPRMGNTIYF	TGTGCCAGCAGCCCGCGAATGGGAAACACCATATATTTT
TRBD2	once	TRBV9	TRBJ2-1	CASSGLTSGSSYNEQFF	TGTGCCAGCAGCGGACTAACTAGCGGGAGTTCCTACAATGAGCAGTTCTTC
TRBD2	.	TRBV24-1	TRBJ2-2	CATSSGVAGASGGELFF	TGTGCCACCAGCTCGGGGGTAGCGGGAGCCTCCGGCGGGGAGCTGTTTTTT
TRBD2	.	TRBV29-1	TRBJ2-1	CSVGRGTSKNNEQFF	TGCAGCGTAGGCCGCGGGACTAGCAAGAACAATGAGCAGTTCTTC
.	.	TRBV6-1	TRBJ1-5	CASSEESPRSNQPQHF	TGTGCCAGCAGTGAAGAATCCCCCCGTAGCAATCAGCCCCAGCATTTT
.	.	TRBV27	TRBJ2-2	CASSFIPSDTGELFF	TGTGCCAGCAGTTTCATCCCGTCGGACACCGGGGAGCTGTTTTTT
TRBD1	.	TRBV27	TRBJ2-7	CASRGQGRLYEQYF	TGTGCCAGCAGGGGACAGGGGAGACTCTACGAGCAGTACTTC
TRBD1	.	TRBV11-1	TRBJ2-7	CASSRQGMFEQYF	TGTGCCAGCAGCAGACAGGGTATGTTCGAGCAGTACTTC
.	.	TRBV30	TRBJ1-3	CAWSGTRGSGNTIYF	TGTGCCTGGAGTGGAACAAGGGGCTCTGGAAACACCATATATTTT
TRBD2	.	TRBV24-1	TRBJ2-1	CATSDFGTSGFYNEQFF	TGTGCCACCAGTGATTTTGGGACTAGCGGGTTCTACAATGAGCAGTTCTTC
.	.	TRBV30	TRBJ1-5	CAWSVLRRGVGPQHF	TGTGCCTGGAGTGTACTACGCAGGGGCGTTGGGCCCCAGCATTTT
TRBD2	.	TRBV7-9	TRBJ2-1	CASSGRLAGGPGDEQFF	TGTGCCAGCAGCGGCCGTCTAGCGGGAGGGCCGGGAGATGAGCAGTTCTTC
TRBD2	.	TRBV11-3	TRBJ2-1	CASSFWSGTGGSNEQFF	TGTGCCAGCAGCTTTTGGTCGGGGACCGGGGGGTCCAATGAGCAGTTCTTC
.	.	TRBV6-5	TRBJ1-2	CASGQRSYGYTF	TGTGCCAGCGGACAACGGAGCTATGGCTACACCTTC
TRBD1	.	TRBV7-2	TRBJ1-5	CASSVDRANQPQHF	TGTGCCAGCAGCGTTGACAGGGCCAATCAGCCCCAGCATTTT
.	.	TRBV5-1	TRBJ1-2	CASSAGDTGYTF	TGCGCCAGCAGCGCTGGGGACACTGGCTACACCTTC
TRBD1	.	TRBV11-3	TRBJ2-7	CASSSQGADEQYF	TGTGCCAGCAGCTCCCAGGGGGCGGACGAGCAGTACTTC
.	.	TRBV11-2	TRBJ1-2	CASTISTAAYGYTF	TGTGCCAGCACCATCTCGACAGCCGCCTATGGCTACACCTTC
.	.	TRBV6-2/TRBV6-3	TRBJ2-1	CASSLSYNEQFF	TGTGCCAGCAGTTTATCCTACAATGAGCAGTTCTTC
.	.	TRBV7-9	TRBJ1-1	CASSLGSGGGSEAFF	TGTGCCAGCAGCTTAGGGTCAGGAGGTGGGTCTGAAGCTTTCTTT
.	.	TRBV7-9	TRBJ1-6	CASSLNEGGLSPLHF	TGTGCCAGCAGCTTAAATGAGGGCGGCCTATCACCCCTCCACTTT
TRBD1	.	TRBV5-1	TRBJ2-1	CASSLWDSNEQFF	TGCGCCAGCAGCTTATGGGACAGCAATGAGCAGTTCTTC
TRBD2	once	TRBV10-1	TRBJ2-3	CASSESLSGGPTDTQYF	TGCGCCAGCAGTGAGTCTCTTTCGGGAGGCCCCACAGATACGCAGTATTTT
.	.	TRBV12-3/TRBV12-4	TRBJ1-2	CASAEGAYGYTF	TGTGCCAGCGCTGAGGGCGCGTATGGCTACACCTTC
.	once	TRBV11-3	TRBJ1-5	CASSLEYPGHYSNQPQHF	TGTGCCAGCAGCTTAGAATATCCCGGACATTATAGCAATCAGCCCCAGCATTTT
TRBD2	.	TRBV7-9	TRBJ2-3	CASSLVSGSSGDTQYF	TGTGCCAGCAGCTTAGTCAGCGGGAGTAGTGGAGATACGCAGTATTTT
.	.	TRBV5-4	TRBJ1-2	CASTTRRGDYGYTF	TGTGCCAGCACTACTCGGAGGGGTGACTATGGCTACACCTTC
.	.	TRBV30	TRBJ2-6	CAWSVSLTDSPSGANVLTF	TGTGCCTGGAGTGTGTCCCTAACAGATTCCCCATCTGGGGCCAACGTCCTGACTTTC
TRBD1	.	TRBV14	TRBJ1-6	CASSAWTGVNSPLHF	TGTGCCAGCAGCGCCTGGACAGGGGTAAATTCACCCCTCCACTTT
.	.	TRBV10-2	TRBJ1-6	CASSLRSESSPLHF	TGCGCCAGCAGTCTTCGGAGCGAGAGTTCACCCCTCCACTTT
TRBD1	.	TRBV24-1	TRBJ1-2	CATSDTGQGDYGYTF	TGTGCCACCAGTGACACAGGACAGGGTGACTATGGCTACACCTTC
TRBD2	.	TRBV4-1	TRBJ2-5	CASSQGPGLAGQETQYF	TGCGCCAGCAGCCAAGGCCCCGGACTAGCGGGCCAAGAGACCCAGTACTTC
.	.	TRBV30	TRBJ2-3	CAWNPGTDTQYF	TGTGCCTGGAATCCGGGCACAGATACGCAGTATTTT
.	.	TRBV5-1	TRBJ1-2	CASRLWAGGNYGYTF	TGCGCCAGCAGATTGTGGGCGGGGGGCAACTATGGCTACACCTTC
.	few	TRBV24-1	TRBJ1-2	CAKLRTTYGYTF	TGTGCCAAGTTAAGGACAACCTATGGCTACACCTTC
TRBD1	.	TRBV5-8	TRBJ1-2	CASRRQDRVYGYTF	TGTGCCAGCAGGCGGCAGGACAGGGTTTATGGCTACACCTTC
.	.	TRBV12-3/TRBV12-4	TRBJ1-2	CASSRGGYTF	TGTGCCAGCAGTCGGGGAGGCTACACCTTC
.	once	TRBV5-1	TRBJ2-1	CASSLVSGSSYNEQFF	TGCGCCAGCAGCTTGGTTTCCGGGAGCTCCTACAATGAGCAGTTCTTC
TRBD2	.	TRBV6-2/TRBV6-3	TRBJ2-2	CASSYPQTSGRPGELFF	TGTGCCAGCAGTTACCCGCAGACTAGCGGGAGACCCGGGGAGCTGTTTTTT
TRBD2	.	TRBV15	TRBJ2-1	CATFHLSSGSSYNEQFF	TGTGCCACCTTCCACCTGTCGAGCGGGAGCTCCTACAATGAGCAGTTCTTC
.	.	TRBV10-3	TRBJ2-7	CAIGGLHPIYEQYF	TGTGCCATCGGGGGACTCCATCCCATCTACGAGCAGTACTTC
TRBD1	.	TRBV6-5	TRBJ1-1	CASQDRGRTEAFF	TGTGCCAGCCAGGACAGGGGAAGGACTGAAGCTTTCTTT
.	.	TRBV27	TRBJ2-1	CASSPSRSRAYNEQFF	TGTGCCAGCAGTCCGTCGCGCTCCCGAGCTTACAATGAGCAGTTCTTC
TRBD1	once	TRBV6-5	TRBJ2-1	CASSYSPGQGNNEQFF	TGTGCCAGCAGTTACTCGCCTGGACAGGGTAACAATGAGCAGTTCTTC